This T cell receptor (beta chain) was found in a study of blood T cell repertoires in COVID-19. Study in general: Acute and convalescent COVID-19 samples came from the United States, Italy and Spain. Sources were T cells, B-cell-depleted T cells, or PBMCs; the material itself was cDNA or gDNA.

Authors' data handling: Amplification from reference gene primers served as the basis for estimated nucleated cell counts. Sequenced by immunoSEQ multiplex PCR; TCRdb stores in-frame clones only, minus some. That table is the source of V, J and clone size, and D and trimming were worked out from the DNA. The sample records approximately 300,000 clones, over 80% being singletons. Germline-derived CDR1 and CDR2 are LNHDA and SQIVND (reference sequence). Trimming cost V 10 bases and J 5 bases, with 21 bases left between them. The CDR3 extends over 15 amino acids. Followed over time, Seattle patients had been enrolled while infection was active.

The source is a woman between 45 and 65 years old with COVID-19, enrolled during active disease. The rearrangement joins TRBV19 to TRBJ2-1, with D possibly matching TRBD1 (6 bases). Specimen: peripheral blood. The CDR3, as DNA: TGTGCCACCACCCTGGTTATGGCAGGGGACAATGAGCAGTTCTTC. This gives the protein CATTLVMAGDNEQFF.